The 21 T cell receptor beta chains below were found in one sample sequenced in a study of T cells in Graves' hyperthyroidism and ophthalmopathy. Authors of the study amplified TCR beta CDR3 regions from RNA transcripts. The study used the HTBI primer set for a first-round RT-PCR of the TCR CDR3. In TCRdb, the multiplex PCR reads were re-called with MiXCR into one record per CDR3 protein. The table lists around 660,000 distinct CDR3 sequences, about 45% of them singletons. Sample: peripheral blood or thyroid tissue (not recorded which). Receptors originate from an adult man with Graves' disease, either hyperthyroidism or ophthalmopathy (not recorded which).

This clonotype was seen just once. V usage is TRBV7-8 and J usage is TRBJ1-1; 7 bases are shared with TRBD1. V shed 3 bases, J shed 3 bases, and the junction held 7 bases outside the gene matches. The CDR3 is 15 residues long. Germline V gene sequence: CDR1 SGHVS, CDR2 FQNEAQ. As DNA, the CDR3 is TGTGCCAGCAGCTTGGAACCAGGGGGGCACACTGAAGCTTTCTTT. This codes for CASSLEPGGHTEAFF. Based on the CDR3 plus reference TRBV7-8 and TRBJ1-1, the full variable domain is GAGVSQSPRYKVAKRGQDVALRCDPISGHVSLFWYQQALGQGPEFLTYFQNEAQLDKSGLPSDRFFAERPEGSVSTLKIQRTQQEDSAVYLCASSLEPGGHTEAFFGQGTRLTVV.

CDR3 coding DNA: TGTGCCAGCAGCCAAGACACTTCAACTAATGAAAAACTGTTTTTT. This encodes CASSQDTSTNEKLFF. V and J are TRBV7-9 and TRBJ1-4, with unresolved D. The length of the CDR3 is 15 residues. Germline lookup yields CDR1 SEHNR and CDR2 FQNEAQ (reference sequence). V lost 5 bases to trimming and J lost 0 bases, with 10 bases between them.

The V gene is TRBV2, the J gene TRBJ1-4; TRBD1 aligns across 10 bases. The germline gives CDR1 SNHLY, CDR2 FYNNEI. The CDR3 sequence is 16 residues long. The ends lost 7 bases at V and 0 bases at J; junction bases unmatched: 5. The CDR3 reads CASTGQGVTTNEKLFF. Here the CDR3 DNA reads TGTGCCAGCACCGGACAGGGGGTGACAACTAATGAAAAACTGTTTTTT.

This clonotype has a single count. V and J are TRBV20-1 and TRBJ2-5; 14 positions match TRBD2. The CDR3 consists of 16 residues. CDR1 DFQATT and CDR2 SNEGSKA come from the germline V gene (reference sequence). V shed 1 base, J shed 1 base, and the junction held 2 bases outside the gene matches. The CDR3 protein is CSARVTSGGAQETQYF. DNA for the CDR3: TGCAGTGCTAGAGTGACTAGCGGGGGGGCCCAAGAGACCCAGTACTTC.

The CDR3 reads CSARVPHRNYEQYF. The CDR3 coding sequence is TGCAGTGCTAGAGTCCCACACAGGAACTACGAGCAGTACTTC. J is TRBJ2-7 and V is TRBV20-1, with D possibly TRBD1 on 5 matching bases. V lost 1 base and J lost 3, with 13 bases in between. The CDR3 extends over 14 amino acids. The germline gives CDR1 DFQATT, CDR2 SNEGSKA (reference sequence).

This clonotype has just one count. The chain carries TRBV15 and TRBJ2-6; D is ambiguous. With 3 bases removed from V and 5 bases from J, the gap between germline ends came to 8 bases. The CDR3 has 14 residues. Germline-derived CDR1 and CDR2 are LNHNV and YYDKDF (reference sequence). CDR3 coding DNA: TGTGCCACCAGCAGGGGTAACAGGGCCAACGTCCTGACTTTC. This gives the protein CATSRGNRANVLTF.

The J gene is TRBJ1-4, the V gene TRBV7-8, with TRBD1 matching 7 bases. This CDR3 has 17 amino acids. V lost 5 bases, J lost 7 bases, and 16 bases stayed unmatched. CDR1 is SGHVS, CDR2 FQNEAQ, per germline. The CDR3 region is CASSLRTGGGESEKLFF. As DNA, the CDR3 is TGTGCCAGCAGCCTTAGGACAGGAGGAGGAGAAAGTGAAAAACTGTTTTTT. The variable domain in full, with the rest retrieved from reference TRBV7-8 and TRBJ1-4, is GAGVSQSPRYKVAKRGQDVALRCDPISGHVSLFWYQQALGQGPEFLTYFQNEAQLDKSGLPSDRFFAERPEGSVSTLKIQRTQQEDSAVYLCASSLRTGGGESEKLFFGSGTQLSVL.

This sequence joins TRBV7-9 and TRBJ1-1; 7 bases align to TRBD1. This CDR3 has 13 residues. The J segment lost 1 base and the V segment lost 11 bases, leaving 7 bases of the junction unmatched. The V gene's germline CDR1 is SEHNR and CDR2 FQNEAQ (reference sequence). The CDR3 nucleotides read TGTGCCTGGACAGGCGAGTCGAACACTGAAGCTTTCTTT. It translates to CAWTGESNTEAFF.

V usage is TRBV20-1 and J usage is TRBJ1-5; D ambiguous. The CDR3 has 15 residues. The V gene's germline CDR1 is DFQATT and CDR2 SNEGSKA (reference sequence). Between the trimmed V and J ends, which lost 6 bases and 8 bases, there was a span of 23 bases. CDR3 nucleotides: TGCAGTGCCACAGCCAGAAGATCCAGTACTGAGCCCCAGCATTTT. This gives the protein CSATARRSSTEPQHF.

This chain uses TRBV29-1 with TRBJ2-7, with TRBD1 matching 9 bases. Germline-derived CDR1 and CDR2 are SQVTM and ANQGSEA. With 5 bases clipped from V and 2 bases from J, the junction kept 4 bases outside the gene matches. The length of the CDR3 is 13 residues. The CDR3 sequence: CSVRTGVAYEQYF. The CDR3 DNA follows: TGCAGCGTTAGGACAGGGGTGGCCTACGAGCAGTACTTC.

This clonotype has a count of ten or more. The V call is TRBV25-1, the J call TRBJ1-2, with TRBD1 matching over 11 bases. The germline V gene encodes CDR1 MGHDK and CDR2 SYGVNS. The ends lost 8 bases at V and 6 bases at J; junction bases unmatched: 2. The CDR3 is made up of 12 amino acids. For the CDR3, the DNA is TGTGCCAGCTGGACAGGGGGCGATGGCTACACCTTC. Translating it yields CASWTGGDGYTF.

This clonotype was found many times. The chain combines TRBV24-1 with TRBJ1-5; D is perhaps TRBD1 (6 bases). Germline V gene sequence: CDR1 KGHDR, CDR2 SFDVKD. V was trimmed by 7 bases and J by 0 bases, leaving 9 bases between them. CDR3 size: 14 residues. As DNA, the CDR3 is TGTGCCACCAGCCAGGACAGTAGCAATCAGCCCCAGCATTTT. This encodes CATSQDSSNQPQHF.

Concerning this clonotype: The junction departs from the called germline gene at one end, perhaps through a read error. The V gene is TRBV5-8, the J gene TRBJ1-3; D may be TRBD1 (6 bases). CDR1 SGHTS and CDR2 YDEGEE come from the germline V gene. This CDR3 region has 16 residues. DNA of the CDR3: TGCGCCAGCAGCTTGGCGGGGGCAGGGGCTGGAAACACCATATATTTT. Protein product: CASSLAGAGAGNTIYF.

The rearrangement links TRBV7-9 to TRBJ2-7; no definite D call. This CDR3 comprises 14 residues. Germline V gene data show CDR1 as SEHNR and CDR2 as FQNEAQ (reference sequence). V lost 1 base and J lost 6, with 13 bases in between. This CDR3 reads CASSLERALSEQYF. CDR3 DNA: TGTGCCAGCAGCTTAGAAAGGGCACTGAGCGAGCAGTACTTC. The full variable domain, with the rest looked up from reference TRBV7-9 and TRBJ2-7, is DTGVSQNPRHKITKRGQNVTFRCDPISEHNRLYWYRQTLGQGPEFLTYFQNEAQLEKSRLLSDRFSAERPKGSFSTLEIQRTEQGDSAMYLCASSLERALSEQYFGPGTRLTVT.

The V and J genes are TRBV9 and TRBJ2-5; the match to TRBD2 covers 7 bases. The ends lost 2 bases at V and 1 base at J; junction bases unmatched: 5. The CDR3 has 15 residues. Germline V gene data show CDR1 as SGDLS and CDR2 as YYNGEE. CDR3 nucleotide sequence: TGTGCCAGCAGCGTTCGTGGCGGGGGCCAAGAGACCCAGTACTTC. Protein sequence: CASSVRGGGQETQYF.

This clonotype was detected a few times. A much larger clone differs from this one at a single base, so this may be a read error. The chain is built from TRBV15 and TRBJ1-6; the D is unclear. The germline gives CDR1 LNHNV, CDR2 YYDKDF (reference sequence). The V and J ends lost 1 base and 5 bases respectively, with 3 bases between them. The CDR3 is made up of 13 amino acids. The CDR3 region is CATSRGDNSPLHF. The CDR3 DNA sequence: TGTGCCACCAGCAGAGGGGATAATTCACCCCTCCACTTT. Supplemented by reference TRBV15 and TRBJ1-6, the full variable domain reads DAMVIQNPRYQVTQFGKPVTLSCSQTLNHNVMYWYQQKSSQAPKLLFHYYDKDFNNEADTPDNFQSRRPNTSFCFLDIRSPGLGDTAMYLCATSRGDNSPLHFGNGTRLTVT.

CDR3 sequence (DNA): TGTGCCAGCAGTCCTCAGTCCGACAGGACCTACGAGCAGTACTTC. Translated, it gives CASSPQSDRTYEQYF. The chain links TRBV12-3 or TRBV12-4 to TRBJ2-7, with D tentatively TRBD1 (6 bases). This CDR3 region has 15 residues. V was shortened by 5 bases and J by 2 bases, with 16 bases between the two germline ends.

The rearrangement joins TRBV2 to TRBJ2-5; tentatively, D is TRBD2 (5 bases). This CDR3 comprises 16 residues. V dropped 6 bases and J dropped 7 bases, with 24 bases sitting between them. Germline CDR1 SNHLY, CDR2 FYNNEI. CDR3 in DNA: TGTGCCAGCAGGGACCCCTCTGGGGTGGGGAGTGGGACCCAGTACTTC. Translation: CASRDPSGVGSGTQYF.

This clonotype was seen many times. The chain links TRBV15 to TRBJ2-2, with D uncertain. V was cut by 5 bases and J by 3 bases, with 4 bases left in between. This CDR3 contains 12 residues. Germline assignment: CDR1 LNHNV and CDR2 YYDKDF (reference sequence). The CDR3 loop reads CATSSHTGELFF. CDR3 in DNA: TGTGCCACCAGCTCCCACACCGGGGAGCTGTTTTTT.

The chain combines TRBV7-9 with TRBJ2-5; 8 bases align to TRBD1. The CDR3 extends over 15 amino acids. Germline V lookup: CDR1 SEHNR, CDR2 FQNEAQ (reference sequence). J was trimmed by 2 bases and V by 5 bases; bases with no gene match: 7. CDR3 in amino acids: CASSPPDRAQETQYF. The CDR3 nucleotides are TGTGCCAGCAGCCCCCCGGACAGGGCGCAAGAGACCCAGTACTTC.

This chain uses TRBV6-4 with TRBJ1-2; possibly TRBD1 for D (5 bases). V lost 2 bases to trimming and J lost 5 bases, with 9 bases between them. CDR1 and CDR2 (germline): MRHNA, SNTAGT. The length of the CDR3 is 13 residues. Here the CDR3 reads CASSDGGRYGYTF. The CDR3 DNA reads TGTGCCAGCAGTGACGGGGGACGGTATGGCTACACCTTC.